The sequence of this T cell receptor beta chain was determined in a study of T cells in Graves' hyperthyroidism and ophthalmopathy. Study observations and caveats: A model of 13 V-J pairs discriminated ophthalmopathy from stable hyperthyroidism.

Researchers amplified the TCR beta CDR3 regions from RNA transcripts. An initial round of RT-PCR targeting the TCR CDR3 relied on the HTBI primer set. Using its own MiXCR run on the multiplex PCR reads, TCRdb lists one record per CDR3 protein. This table holds around 340,000 distinct CDR3 sequences, roughly a fifth found once. CDR1 and CDR2 (germline): SGHRS, YFSETQ. Trimming cost V 0 bases and J 3 bases, with 15 bases left between them. CDR3 length: 16 residues. Only a few counts were recorded for this clonotype. Its cognate antigen is unknown. The rearrangement uses TRBV5-1 and TRBJ1-2; D call uncertain. This clonotype originated in a woman in her fifties or sixties with Graves' hyperthyroidism. The specimen sequenced was blood. The DNA of the CDR3 is TGCGCCAGCAGCTTGGGATGGGGATCCGAGGACTATGGCTACACCTTC. Translating gives CASSLGWGSEDYGYTF.